The source of this TCR beta chain is a study of cytomegalovirus exposure and HLA in healthy donors (dated by TCRdb to the late 2010s). Context from the whole study: According to a later analysis, one platform produced both the 110 or so validation repertoires and the roughly 650 repertoires of the first cohort. The study was designed to test whether signatures of past pathogen exposure could be identified by cataloging public T cell receptors. Besides the first cohort of roughly 700 subjects, a separate validation cohort made up of 95 to 150 different subjects was used. High-throughput TCR immunosequencing, statistical association of individual TCRs with disease status, and machine learning were combined to predict cytomegalovirus infection status. Points the paper makes about the study in general: A later analysis found that TCRs clustered in the first cohort also tended to co-occur in the roughly 120 validation repertoires, with 90% to 95% of cluster scores above 0. It was suggested by the authors that the approach could potentially be generalized to other disease states and immunological phenotypes. The study gave a list of about 160 TCR beta chains associated with cytomegalovirus. In both the original and validation cohorts, the classifier was reported to diagnose cytomegalovirus status with high specificity and sensitivity. Three of the identified cytomegalovirus-associated TCR beta chains were confirmed in vitro to be specific for cytomegalovirus antigens. All 120 or so repertoires were used to score co-occurrence in the validation cohort in a later analysis, because that analysis had no HLA typing for the cohort. Across donors, most TCR sequences were observed very rarely, whereas some public TCRs were present in many individuals.

As for this clone: This clone's antigen is unknown. No per-base quality is available; no much larger clone lies one base away.

Donors formed part of the validation cohort, which comprised some 120 subjects and was distinct from the first cohort of 550 to 850 subjects. V gives up 5 bases and J gives up 1 base, and the segment between their germline ends measures 8 bases. The CDR3, cysteine through phenylalanine, is 13 amino acids long. Only the CDR3 region is kept as DNA, spanning 39 bases read in frame from base 1. CDR1 and CDR2 (SGHAT, FQNNGV) derive from the germline V gene. Receptor libraries were prepared by the immunoSEQ multiplex PCR assay. The paper's processing steps were these. A statistical classification framework was developed to diagnose cytomegalovirus status using the catalog of TCR beta chain sequences. As stored in TCRdb, this immuneACCESS dataset retains in-frame rearrangements with V and J assigned. A fraction of the clones does not appear; measured against another copy, unresolved V genes explain less than half of the discrepancy, and the remainder lacks a known reason. The V and J calls and clone size come from that table; D and trimming were worked out from the DNA. The sample table lists 85,000 to 95,000 clones, about 96% of them with a count of one. The ten largest clones represent 0.6% to 0.85% of the sample.

The sequence came from a man between 18 and 29 years old in good health and CMV-seronegative. The sequenced material came from PBMCs. The chain is encoded by TRBV11-2 joined to TRBJ2-5, and TRBD1 may be the D gene, going by 5 matching bases. The CDR3 amino acid sequence is: CASSRGPQETQYF. The nucleotides read TGTGCCAGCAGCAGGGGCCCCCAAGAGACCCAGTACTTC.